This T cell receptor (beta chain) was recorded in a study of cytomegalovirus exposure and HLA in healthy donors. General study results and limits: Most subjects' HLA-A and HLA-B alleles were reportedly predicted from TCR beta sequences. An analysis that came later showed most CMV-associated TCR beta chains appearing HLA-restricted.

About this clone: Its antigen is currently unknown.

The germline V gene encodes CDR1 SEHNR and CDR2 FQNEAQ (reference sequence). V was cut by 3 bases and J by 0 bases, with 12 bases left in between. The CDR3 has 15 amino acids. Donors showed nominal health when sampled, although they likely had unrecorded immune exposures. The PCR had 60 Vbeta and 13 Jbeta primers. Produced via immunoSEQ multiplex PCR; TCRdb's table is partial and in-frame only. The profile shows 100,000 to 150,000 clones, around three quarters of them singletons. The receptor was derived from a woman in her thirties or forties in good health and CMV-seropositive. The sequencing input was PBMCs. The chain combines TRBV7-9 with TRBJ2-7, with D possibly being TRBD2 (6 bases). CDR3 DNA: TGTGCCAGCAGCTTGAGAGCGGGTAGCTCCTACGAGCAGTACTTC. Amino acid sequence: CASSLRAGSSYEQYF.